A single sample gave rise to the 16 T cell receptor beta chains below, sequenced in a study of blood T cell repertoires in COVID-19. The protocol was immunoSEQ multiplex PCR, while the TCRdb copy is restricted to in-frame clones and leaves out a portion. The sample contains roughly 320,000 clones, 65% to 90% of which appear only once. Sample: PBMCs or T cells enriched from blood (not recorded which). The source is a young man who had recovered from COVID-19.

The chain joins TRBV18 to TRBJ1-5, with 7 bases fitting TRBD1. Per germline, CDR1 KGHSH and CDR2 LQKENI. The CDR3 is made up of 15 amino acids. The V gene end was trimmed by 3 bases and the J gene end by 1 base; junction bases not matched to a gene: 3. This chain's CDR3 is CASSPTGISNQPQHF. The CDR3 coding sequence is TGTGCCAGCTCACCGACAGGGATAAGCAATCAGCCCCAGCATTTT.

CDR3 protein: CASSQLAGAPGELFF. The CDR3 DNA is TGTGCCAGCTCACAACTAGCGGGAGCCCCCGGGGAGCTGTTTTTT. The genes are TRBV18 and TRBJ2-2; 11 positions match TRBD2. This CDR3 is built from 15 residues. Germline CDR1 and CDR2: KGHSH and LQKENI. J gave up 6 bases and V 4 bases, and 4 bases lay outside the gene matches.

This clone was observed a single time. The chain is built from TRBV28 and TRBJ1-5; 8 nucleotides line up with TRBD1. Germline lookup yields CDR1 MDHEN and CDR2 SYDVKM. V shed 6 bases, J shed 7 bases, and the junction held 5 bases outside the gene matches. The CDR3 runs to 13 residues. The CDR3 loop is CASRTGVAQPQHF. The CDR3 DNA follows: TGTGCCAGCAGGACAGGGGTAGCGCAGCCCCAGCATTTT.

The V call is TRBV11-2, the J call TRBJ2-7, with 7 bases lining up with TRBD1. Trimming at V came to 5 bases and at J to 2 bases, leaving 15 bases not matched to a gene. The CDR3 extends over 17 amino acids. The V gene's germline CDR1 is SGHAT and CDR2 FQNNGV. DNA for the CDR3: TGTGCCAGCAGCCTAACAGGGGTAGCGCGAAGAGCCTACGAGCAGTACTTC. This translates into CASSLTGVARRAYEQYF.

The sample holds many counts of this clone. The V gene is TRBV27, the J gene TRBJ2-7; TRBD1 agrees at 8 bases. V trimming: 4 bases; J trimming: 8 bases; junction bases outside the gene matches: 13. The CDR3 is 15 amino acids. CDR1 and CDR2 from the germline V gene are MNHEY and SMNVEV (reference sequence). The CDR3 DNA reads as TGTGCCAGCAGTTACTCAGGGGGCCCTATTTATCAGCAGTACTTC. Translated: CASSYSGGPIYQQYF.

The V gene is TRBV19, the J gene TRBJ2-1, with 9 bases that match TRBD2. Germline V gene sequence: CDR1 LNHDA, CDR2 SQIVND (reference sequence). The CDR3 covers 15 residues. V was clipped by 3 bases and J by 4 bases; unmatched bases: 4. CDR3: CASSMLLAGYNEQFF. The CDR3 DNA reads TGTGCCAGTAGTATGTTGCTAGCGGGATACAATGAGCAGTTCTTC.

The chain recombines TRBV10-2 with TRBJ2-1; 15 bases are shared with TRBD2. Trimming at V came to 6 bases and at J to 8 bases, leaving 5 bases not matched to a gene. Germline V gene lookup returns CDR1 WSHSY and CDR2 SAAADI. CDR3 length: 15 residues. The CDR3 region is CASRVGTSGRYEQFF. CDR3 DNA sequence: TGCGCCAGCAGGGTAGGGACTAGCGGGAGGTATGAGCAGTTCTTC.

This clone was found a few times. The CDR3 nucleotides are TGTGCCAGCAGCCCCTCGGGGGGCGGGATGCACTATGGCTACACCTTC. The encoded protein is CASSPSGGGMHYGYTF. V gene TRBV9 combines with J gene TRBJ1-2, with a tentative D call TRBD1 (6 bases). The CDR3 consists of 16 residues. V was clipped by 4 bases and J by 3 bases, with 19 bases between them. Germline assignment: CDR1 SGDLS and CDR2 YYNGEE.

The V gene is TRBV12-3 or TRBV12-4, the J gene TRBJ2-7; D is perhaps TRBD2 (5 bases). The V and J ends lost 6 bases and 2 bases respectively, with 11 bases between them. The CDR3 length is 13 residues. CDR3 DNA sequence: TGTGCCAGCAGCACCGGGGATACCTACGAGCAGTACTTC. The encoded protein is CASSTGDTYEQYF.

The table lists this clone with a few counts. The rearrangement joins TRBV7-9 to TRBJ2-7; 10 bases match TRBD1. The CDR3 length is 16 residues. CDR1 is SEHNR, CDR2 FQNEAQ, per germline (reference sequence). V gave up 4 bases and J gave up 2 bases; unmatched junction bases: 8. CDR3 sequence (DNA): TGTGCCAGCAGCTCGGGGGACAGGGGAATGACCTACGAGCAGTACTTC. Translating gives CASSSGDRGMTYEQYF.

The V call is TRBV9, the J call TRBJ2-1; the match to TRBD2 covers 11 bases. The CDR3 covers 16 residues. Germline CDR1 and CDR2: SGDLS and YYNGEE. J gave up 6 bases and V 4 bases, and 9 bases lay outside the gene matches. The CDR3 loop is CASSPKTSGAGNEQFF. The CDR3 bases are TGTGCCAGCAGCCCGAAGACTAGCGGGGCGGGCAATGAGCAGTTCTTC.

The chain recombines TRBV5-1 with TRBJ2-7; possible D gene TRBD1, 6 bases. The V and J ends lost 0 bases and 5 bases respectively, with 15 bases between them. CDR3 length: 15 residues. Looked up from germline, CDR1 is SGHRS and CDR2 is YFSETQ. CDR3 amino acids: CASSLGNDRPDEQYF. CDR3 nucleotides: TGCGCCAGCAGCTTGGGAAATGACAGGCCCGACGAGCAGTACTTC.

The DNA of the CDR3 is TGTGCCAGCAGCCAAGGCTTCCTGACAGGGACCGAAGAGACCCAGTACTTC. This translates into CASSQGFLTGTEETQYF. The J gene is TRBJ2-5, the V gene TRBV14, with 7 bases identical to TRBD1. Germline CDR1 and CDR2: SGHDN and FVKESK. The CDR3 consists of 17 residues. V shed 1 base and J 3 bases; nucleotides not matched to a gene: 11. The complete variable domain, with remaining parts taken from reference TRBV14 and TRBJ2-5, reads EAGVTQFPSHSVIEKGQTVTLRCDPISGHDNLYWYRRVMGKEIKFLLHFVKESKQDESGMPNNRFLAERTGGTYSTLKVQPAELEDSGVYFCASSQGFLTGTEETQYFGPGTRLLVL.

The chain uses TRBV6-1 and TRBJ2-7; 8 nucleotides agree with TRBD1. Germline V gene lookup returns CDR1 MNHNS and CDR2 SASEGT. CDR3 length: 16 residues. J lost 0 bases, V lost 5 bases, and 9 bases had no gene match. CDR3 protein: CASSQVTGVPSYEQYF. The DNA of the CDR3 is TGTGCCAGCAGTCAAGTGACAGGGGTGCCCTCCTACGAGCAGTACTTC.

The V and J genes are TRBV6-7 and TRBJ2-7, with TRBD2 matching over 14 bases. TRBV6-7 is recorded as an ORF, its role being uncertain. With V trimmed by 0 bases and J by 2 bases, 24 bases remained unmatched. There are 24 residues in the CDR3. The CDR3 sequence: CASSYSIYPGPGLAGVRLTYEQYF. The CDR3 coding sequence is TGTGCCAGCAGTTACTCGATTTATCCAGGTCCGGGACTAGCGGGAGTACGCTTGACCTACGAGCAGTACTTC.

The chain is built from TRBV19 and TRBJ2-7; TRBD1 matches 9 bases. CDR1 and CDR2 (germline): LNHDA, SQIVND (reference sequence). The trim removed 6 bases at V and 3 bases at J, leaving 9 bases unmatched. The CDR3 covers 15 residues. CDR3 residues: CASSSGTGFLYEQYF. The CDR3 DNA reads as TGTGCCAGTAGCTCCGGGACAGGGTTCCTCTACGAGCAGTACTTC.